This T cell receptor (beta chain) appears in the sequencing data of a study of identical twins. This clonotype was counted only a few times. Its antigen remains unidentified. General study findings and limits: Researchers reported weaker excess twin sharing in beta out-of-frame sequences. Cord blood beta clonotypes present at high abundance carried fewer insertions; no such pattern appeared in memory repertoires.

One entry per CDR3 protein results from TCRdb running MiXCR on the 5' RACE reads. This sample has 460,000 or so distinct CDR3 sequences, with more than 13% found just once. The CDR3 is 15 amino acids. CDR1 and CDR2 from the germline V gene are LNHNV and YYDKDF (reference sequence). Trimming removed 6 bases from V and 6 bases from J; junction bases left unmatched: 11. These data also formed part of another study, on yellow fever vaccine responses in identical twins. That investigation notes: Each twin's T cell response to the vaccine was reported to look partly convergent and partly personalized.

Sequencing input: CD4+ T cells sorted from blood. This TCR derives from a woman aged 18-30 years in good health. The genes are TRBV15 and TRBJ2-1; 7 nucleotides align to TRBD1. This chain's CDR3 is CATRTGTERGNEQFF. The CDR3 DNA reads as TGTGCCACCAGAACCGGGACAGAGAGGGGCAATGAGCAGTTCTTC.